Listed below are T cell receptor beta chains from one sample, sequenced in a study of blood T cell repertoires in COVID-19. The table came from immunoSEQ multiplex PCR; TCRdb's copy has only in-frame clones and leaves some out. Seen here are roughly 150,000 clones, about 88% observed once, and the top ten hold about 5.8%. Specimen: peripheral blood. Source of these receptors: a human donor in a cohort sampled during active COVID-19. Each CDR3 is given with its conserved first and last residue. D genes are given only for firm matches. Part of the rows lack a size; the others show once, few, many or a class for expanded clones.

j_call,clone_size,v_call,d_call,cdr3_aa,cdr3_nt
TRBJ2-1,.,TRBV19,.,CASSKEAQLSSYNEQFF,TGTGCCAGTAGTAAGGAGGCTCAACTGAGCTCCTACAATGAGCAGTTCTTC
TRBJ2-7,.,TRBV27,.,CASRVTGAYEQYF,TGTGCCAGCAGGGTCACCGGGGCCTACGAGCAGTACTTC
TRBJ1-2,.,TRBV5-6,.,CASSRRDSAYGYTF,TGTGCCAGCAGCCGCCGGGACTCCGCCTATGGCTACACCTTC
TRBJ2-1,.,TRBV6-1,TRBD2,CASSEVGRGAGGNEQFF,TGTGCCAGCAGTGAAGTGGGTCGGGGGGCGGGAGGCAATGAGCAGTTCTTC
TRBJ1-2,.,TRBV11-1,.,CASSLDVGDYGYTF,TGTGCCAGCAGCTTAGATGTAGGGGACTATGGCTACACCTTC
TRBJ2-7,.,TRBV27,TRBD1,CASRPTNRGTTYEQYF,TGTGCCAGCAGACCAACAAACAGGGGAACAACCTACGAGCAGTACTTC
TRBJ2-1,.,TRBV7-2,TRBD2,CASSTQAGGYNEQFF,TGTGCCAGCAGCACCCAAGCGGGGGGTTACAATGAGCAGTTCTTC
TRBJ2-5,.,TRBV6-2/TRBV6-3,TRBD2,CASSSPFLLAGEETQYF,TGTGCCAGCAGTTCCCCCTTCTTACTAGCGGGAGAAGAGACCCAGTACTTC
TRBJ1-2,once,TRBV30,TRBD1,CAWGQGSTFYGYTF,TGTGCCTGGGGACAGGGCTCCACTTTCTATGGCTACACCTTC
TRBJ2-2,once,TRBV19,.,CASSPRRGRGPGGELFF,TGTGCCAGTAGTCCCCGGCGAGGAAGGGGCCCGGGCGGGGAGCTGTTTTTT
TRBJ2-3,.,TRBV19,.,CASRGGAPDTQYF,TGTGCCAGTAGAGGAGGGGCCCCAGATACGCAGTATTTT
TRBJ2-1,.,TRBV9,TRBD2,CASSVPGLAGDYNEQFF,TGTGCCAGCAGCGTACCCGGACTAGCGGGGGACTACAATGAGCAGTTCTTC
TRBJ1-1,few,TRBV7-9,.,CASSLAVGVRMNTEAFF,TGTGCCAGCAGCTTAGCGGTTGGAGTTAGAATGAACACTGAAGCTTTCTTT
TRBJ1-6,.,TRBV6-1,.,CASSGGRSSYNSPLHF,TGTGCCAGCAGTGGAGGCCGGAGCTCCTATAATTCACCCCTCCACTTT
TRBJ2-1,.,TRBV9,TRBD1,CASSGRQGRFDEQFF,TGTGCCAGCAGCGGCCGACAGGGAAGATTTGATGAGCAGTTCTTC
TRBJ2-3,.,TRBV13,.,CASSLEIRGSIRNTDTQYF,TGTGCCAGCAGCTTGGAGATACGGGGGTCAATTAGAAACACAGATACGCAGTATTTT
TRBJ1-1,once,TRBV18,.,CASSPLGQGTEAFF,TGTGCCAGCTCACCACTAGGGCAGGGCACTGAAGCTTTCTTT
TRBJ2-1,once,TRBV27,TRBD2,CASKSGGGKGEQFF,TGTGCCAGCAAAAGCGGGGGGGGCAAGGGTGAGCAGTTCTTC
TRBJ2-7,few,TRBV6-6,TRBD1,CASSPPRGRTTSYEQYF,TGTGCCAGCAGTCCCCCGAGGGGGCGGACAACCTCCTACGAGCAGTACTTC
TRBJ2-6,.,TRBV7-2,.,CASSSDFGANVLTF,TGTGCCAGCAGCTCCGACTTTGGGGCCAACGTCCTGACTTTC
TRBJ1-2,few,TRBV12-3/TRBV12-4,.,CASRSGRGYTF,TGTGCCAGCAGGTCAGGTAGAGGCTACACCTTC
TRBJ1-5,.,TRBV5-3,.,CARSPDSSGQPQHF,TGTGCCAGAAGCCCCGACTCCTCCGGCCAGCCCCAGCATTTT
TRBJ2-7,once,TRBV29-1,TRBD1,CSVGTGLGYYEQYF,TGCAGCGTTGGGACAGGGCTCGGGTACTACGAGCAGTACTTC
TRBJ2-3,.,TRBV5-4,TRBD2,CASSPWAGGTDTQYF,TGTGCCAGCAGCCCATGGGCGGGAGGGACAGATACGCAGTATTTT
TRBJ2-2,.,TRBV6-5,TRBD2,CASSPGTSGREFF,TGTGCCAGCAGTCCCGGGACTAGCGGGAGGGAGTTTTTT
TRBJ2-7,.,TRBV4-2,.,CASSQETAYEQYF,TGTGCCAGCAGCCAAGAGACAGCCTACGAGCAGTACTTC
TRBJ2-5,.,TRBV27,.,CASSERHGGETQYF,TGTGCCAGCAGTGAGCGACACGGAGGGGAGACCCAGTACTTC
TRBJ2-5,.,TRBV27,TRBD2,CASSPLRGGRGTQETQYF,TGTGCCAGCAGTCCGCTACGGGGGGGAAGGGGGACCCAAGAGACCCAGTACTTC
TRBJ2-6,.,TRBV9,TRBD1,CASGPGQGSSGANVLTF,TGTGCCAGCGGGCCCGGACAGGGATCGTCTGGGGCCAACGTCCTGACTTTC
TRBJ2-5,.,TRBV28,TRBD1,CASSMGTGGEETQYF,TGTGCCAGCAGCATGGGGACAGGGGGCGAGGAGACCCAGTACTTC
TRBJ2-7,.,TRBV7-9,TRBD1,CASSLPGQTNNEQYF,TGTGCCAGCAGCTTACCGGGACAGACCAACAACGAGCAGTACTTC
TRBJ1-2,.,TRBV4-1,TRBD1,CASSQGDRVNYGYTF,TGCGCCAGCAGCCAAGGGGACAGGGTTAACTATGGCTACACCTTC
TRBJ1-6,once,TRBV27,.,CASSLRGISDSPLHF,TGTGCCAGCAGTTTAAGGGGGATAAGTGATTCACCCCTCCACTTT
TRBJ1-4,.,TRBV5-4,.,CASSLGGTTNEKLFF,TGTGCCAGCAGCTTGGGAGGGACAACTAATGAAAAACTGTTTTTT
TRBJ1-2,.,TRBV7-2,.,CASTRQADYGYTF,TGTGCCAGCACTCGACAGGCGGACTATGGCTACACCTTC
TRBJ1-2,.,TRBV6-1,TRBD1,CASSEYRDRGYGYTF,TGTGCCAGCAGTGAATATCGGGACAGGGGCTATGGCTACACCTTC
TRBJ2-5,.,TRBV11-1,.,CASSESSWETQYF,TGTGCCAGCAGCGAATCTAGCTGGGAGACCCAGTACTTC
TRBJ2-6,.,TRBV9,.,CASSTGGLSGANVLTF,TGTGCCAGCAGCACCGGGGGGCTATCTGGGGCCAACGTCCTGACTTTC
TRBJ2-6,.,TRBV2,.,CASSVGTRDSGANVLTF,TGTGCCAGCAGTGTAGGGACACGAGACTCTGGGGCCAACGTCCTGACTTTC
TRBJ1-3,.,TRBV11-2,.,CASSLRLGGSGNTIYF,TGTGCCAGCAGCTTAAGACTGGGGGGCTCTGGAAACACCATATATTTT
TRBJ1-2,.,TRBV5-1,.,CASSLRPGDYGYTF,TGCGCCAGCAGCTTGCGTCCCGGGGACTATGGCTACACCTTC
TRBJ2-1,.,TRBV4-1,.,CASSLTGLLGNEQFF,TGCGCCAGCAGCCTAACAGGACTACTCGGAAATGAGCAGTTCTTC
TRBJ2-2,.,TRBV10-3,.,CAIKPSDVGELFF,TGTGCCATCAAGCCTAGCGACGTCGGGGAGCTGTTTTTT
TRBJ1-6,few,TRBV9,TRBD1,CASSRDRGFSPLHF,TGTGCCAGCAGCAGGGACAGGGGATTCTCACCCCTCCACTTT
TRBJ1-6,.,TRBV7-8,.,CASSSTGKGAYNSPLHF,TGTGCCAGCAGCTCTACAGGGAAGGGAGCCTATAATTCACCCCTCCACTTT